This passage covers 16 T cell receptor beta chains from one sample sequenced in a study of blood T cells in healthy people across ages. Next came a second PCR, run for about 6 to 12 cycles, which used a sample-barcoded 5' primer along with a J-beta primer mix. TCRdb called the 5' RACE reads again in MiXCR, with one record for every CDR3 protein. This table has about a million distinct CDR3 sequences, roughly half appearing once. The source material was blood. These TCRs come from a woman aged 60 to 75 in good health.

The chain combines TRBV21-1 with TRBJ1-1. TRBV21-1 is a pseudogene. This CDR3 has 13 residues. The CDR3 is CASRDLALPEAFF. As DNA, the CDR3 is TGTGCCAGCAGGGACCTAGCGTTACCTGAAGCTTTCTTT.

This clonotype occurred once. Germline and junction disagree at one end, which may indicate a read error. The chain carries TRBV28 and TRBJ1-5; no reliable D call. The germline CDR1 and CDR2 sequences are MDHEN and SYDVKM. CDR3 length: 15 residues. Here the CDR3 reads CASSFRVVPNRPQHF. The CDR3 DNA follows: TGTGCCAGCAGTTTCCGGGTCGTACCCAATCGGCCCCAGCATTTT.

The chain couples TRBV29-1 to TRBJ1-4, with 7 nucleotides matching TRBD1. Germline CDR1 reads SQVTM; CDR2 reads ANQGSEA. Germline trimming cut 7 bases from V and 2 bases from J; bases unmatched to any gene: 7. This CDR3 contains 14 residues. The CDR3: CSGKYRGTNEKLFF. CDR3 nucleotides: TGCAGCGGGAAATACAGGGGTACTAATGAAAAACTGTTTTTT. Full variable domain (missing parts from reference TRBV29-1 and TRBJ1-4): SAVISQKPSRDICQRGTSLTIQCQVDSQVTMMFWYRQQPGQSLTLIATANQGSEATYESGFVIDKFPISRPNLTFSTLTVSNMSPEDSSIYLCSGKYRGTNEKLFFGSGTQLSVL.

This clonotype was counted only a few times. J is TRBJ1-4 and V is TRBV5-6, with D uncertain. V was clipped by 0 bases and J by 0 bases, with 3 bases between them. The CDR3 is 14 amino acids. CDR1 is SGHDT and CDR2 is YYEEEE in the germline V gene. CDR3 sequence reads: CASSLEATNEKLFF. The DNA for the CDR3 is TGTGCCAGCAGCTTGGAAGCAACTAATGAAAAACTGTTTTTT.

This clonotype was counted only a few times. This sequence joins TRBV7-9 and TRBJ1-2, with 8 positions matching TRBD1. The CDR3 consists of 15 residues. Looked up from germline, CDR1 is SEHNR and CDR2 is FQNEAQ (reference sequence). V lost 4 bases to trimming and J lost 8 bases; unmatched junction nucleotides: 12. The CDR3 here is CASSSDRALVSGYTF. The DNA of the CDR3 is TGTGCCAGCAGCTCGGACAGGGCCCTCGTTAGCGGCTACACCTTC.

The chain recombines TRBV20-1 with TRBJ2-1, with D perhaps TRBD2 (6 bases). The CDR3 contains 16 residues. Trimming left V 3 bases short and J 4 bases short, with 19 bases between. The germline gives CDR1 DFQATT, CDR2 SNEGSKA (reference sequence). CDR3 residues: CSARKTGTRIYNEQFF. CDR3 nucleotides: TGCAGTGCTAGGAAAACCGGGACTCGAATATACAATGAGCAGTTCTTC.

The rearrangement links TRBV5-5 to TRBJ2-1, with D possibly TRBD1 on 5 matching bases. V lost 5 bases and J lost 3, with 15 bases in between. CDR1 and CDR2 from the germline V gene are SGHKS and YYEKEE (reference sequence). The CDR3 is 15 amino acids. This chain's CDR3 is CASSPFDRVYNEQFF. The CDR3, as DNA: TGTGCCAGCAGTCCATTTGACAGAGTCTACAATGAGCAGTTCTTC. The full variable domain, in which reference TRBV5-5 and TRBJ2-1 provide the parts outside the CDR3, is DAGVTQSPTHLIKTRGQQVTLRCSPISGHKSVSWYQQVLGQGPQFIFQYYEKEERGRGNFPDRFSARQFPNYSSELNVNALLLGDSALYLCASSPFDRVYNEQFFGPGTRLTVL.

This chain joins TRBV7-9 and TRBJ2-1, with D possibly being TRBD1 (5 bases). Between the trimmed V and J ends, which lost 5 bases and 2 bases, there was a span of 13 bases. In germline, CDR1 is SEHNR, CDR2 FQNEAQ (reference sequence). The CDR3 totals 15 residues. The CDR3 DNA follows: TGTGCCAGCAGCCTTGGCAGGGTCACCTACAATGAGCAGTTCTTC. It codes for CASSLGRVTYNEQFF.

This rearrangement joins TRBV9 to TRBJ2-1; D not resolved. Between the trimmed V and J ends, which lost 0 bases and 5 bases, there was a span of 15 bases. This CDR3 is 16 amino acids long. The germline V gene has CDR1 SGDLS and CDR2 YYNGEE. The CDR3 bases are TGTGCCAGCAGCGTAGATCGAACCCGTATTAACAATGAGCAGTTCTTC. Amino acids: CASSVDRTRINNEQFF.

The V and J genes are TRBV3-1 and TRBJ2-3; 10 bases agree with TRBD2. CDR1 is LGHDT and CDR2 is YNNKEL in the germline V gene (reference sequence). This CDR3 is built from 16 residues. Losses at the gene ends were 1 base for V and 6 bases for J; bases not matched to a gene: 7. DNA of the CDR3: TGTGCCAGCAGCCAAGCAAGCGGGAGGGCCGGGGATACGCAGTATTTT. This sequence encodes CASSQASGRAGDTQYF.

CDR3 bases: TGCAGCGCTACAGTTGGGGGCGGCTACACCTTC. This sequence encodes CSATVGGGYTF. This sequence joins TRBV29-1 and TRBJ1-2, with a tentative D call TRBD1 (6 bases). Germline CDR1 reads SQVTM; CDR2 reads ANQGSEA. The CDR3 covers 11 residues. Between the trimmed V and J ends, which lost 7 bases and 8 bases, there was a span of 14 bases.

The CDR3, as DNA: TGTGCCACCTCTAGCGGGGCCACCTACAATGAGCAGTTCTTC. Its protein is CATSSGATYNEQFF. The rearrangement links TRBV7-6 to TRBJ2-1; 9 bases map to TRBD2. Germline V gene lookup returns CDR1 SGHVS and CDR2 FNYEAQ. The J segment lost 2 bases and the V segment lost 10 bases, leaving 6 bases of the junction unmatched. The CDR3 sequence is 14 residues long.

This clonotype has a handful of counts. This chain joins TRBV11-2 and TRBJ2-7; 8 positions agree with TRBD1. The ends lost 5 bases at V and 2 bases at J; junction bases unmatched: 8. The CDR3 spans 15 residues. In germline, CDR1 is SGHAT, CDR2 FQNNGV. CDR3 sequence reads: CASSPQTGGPYEQYF. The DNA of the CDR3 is TGTGCCAGCAGCCCACAAACAGGGGGGCCCTACGAGCAGTACTTC.

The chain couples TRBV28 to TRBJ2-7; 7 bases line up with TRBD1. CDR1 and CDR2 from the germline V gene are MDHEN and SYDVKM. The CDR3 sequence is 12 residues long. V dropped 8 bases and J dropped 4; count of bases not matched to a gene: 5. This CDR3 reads CASGNRGYEQYF. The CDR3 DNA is TGTGCCAGCGGGAACAGGGGTTACGAGCAGTACTTC.

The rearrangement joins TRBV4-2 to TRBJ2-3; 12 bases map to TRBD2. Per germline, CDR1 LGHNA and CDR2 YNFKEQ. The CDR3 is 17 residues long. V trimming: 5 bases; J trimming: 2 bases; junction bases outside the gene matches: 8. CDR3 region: CASSSRTSGTITDTQYF. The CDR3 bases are TGTGCCAGCAGCTCGCGGACTAGCGGGACGATCACAGATACGCAGTATTTT.

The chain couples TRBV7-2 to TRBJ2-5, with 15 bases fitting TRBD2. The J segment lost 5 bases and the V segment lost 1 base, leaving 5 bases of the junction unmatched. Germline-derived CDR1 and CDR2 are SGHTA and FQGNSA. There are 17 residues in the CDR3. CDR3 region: CASSLGTSGRAEETQYF. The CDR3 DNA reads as TGTGCCAGCAGCTTAGGGACTAGCGGGAGGGCTGAGGAGACCCAGTACTTC.